This record concerns one TCR beta chain sequence. Its target is not known. TCRdb's copy holds only in-frame clones and misses some; the assay was immunoSEQ multiplex PCR. The data contain 82,000 or so clones, roughly 92% of them seen just once; the ten biggest clones take up over 0.55%. The data stem from a study of OX40 agonist ivuxolimab in advanced cancers. Across the study: Cancers in dose escalation were hepatocellular, melanoma, renal cell and head and neck. Study results and caveats: Not determined was the antigen specificity of the expanded peripheral T cells. In CD8+ T cells, expanded clones were on average more numerous than in CD4+.

J lost 3 bases, V lost 1 base, and 8 bases had no gene match. The CDR3 has 16 amino acids. Here the sequenced sample was CD4+ or CD8+ T cells sorted from blood, taken in a trial of the OX40 agonist ivuxolimab. The genes are TRBV5-3 and TRBJ2-3; TRBD2 agrees at 7 bases. TRBV5-3 is recorded as an ORF, its role being uncertain. The origin of this receptor is an adult with an advanced solid tumor such as melanoma, head and neck, liver or kidney cancer. CDR3 DNA sequence: TGTGCCAGAAGCTTGCGTTGCCTAGCGGCGACAGATACGCAGTATTTT. Protein product: CARSLRCLAATDTQYF.